This T cell receptor beta chain appears in the sequencing data of a study of T cells in tuberculosis (dated by TCRdb to 2016 to 2019). Regarding the complete study: The study combined CD1B tetramers and high-throughput TCR immunosequencing to characterize T cells specific for the mycobacterial lipid antigen glucose monomycolate (GMM). In a South African clinical cohort, IGRA-negative adolescents, IGRA-positive adolescents with latent tuberculosis and adults with active tuberculosis were compared, with under eleven people in each group. Active tuberculosis patient PBMC were archived before or within 7 days of starting standard anti-tuberculosis treatment.

The germline V gene (reference sequence) yields GTSNPN for CDR1 and SVGIG for CDR2. Trimming leaves V shorter by 5 bases and J shorter by 4 bases, with the junction holding 15 bases beyond the gene matches. CDR3 length: 16 amino acids, cysteine to phenylalanine. The CDR3 DNA has 48 bases and is translated from base 1. TCR libraries were generated with the immunoSEQ multiplex PCR assay, using TCR-beta and/or TCR-alpha/delta assays for each sample. The amplified TCR libraries were sequenced on the Illumina high-throughput platform. Per the source publication's procedure: Clustering and dimensionality reduction relied on pairwise TCRdist distances among GMM-specific receptors from T cells that were either sorted ex vivo or expanded in vitro. Each clinical repertoire was scored by mean NN-distance, the average TCRdist to the nearest 10% of tetramer-positive reference sequences. GEM TCR motif frequency was calculated as the fraction of unique TCRs that matched known GEM sequences by V/J usage and CDR3 length. Linear discriminant analysis with leave-one-out cross-validation, implemented in scikit-learn, was used to classify active tuberculosis. TCRdb holds this immuneACCESS table with in-frame rearrangements only. Some clones are missing; in checked studies, unresolved V genes explain under half, and the rest has no known cause. V, J and clone size are those of that table, while D and trimming were read from the DNA. This sample is represented by fewer than 40,000 clones; approximately 90% of them were singletons. 2.4% of the sample comes from the top ten.

The time point label here, explained by the study, means: new active TB diagnosis, blood taken before or within 7 days of starting treatment. The active tuberculosis patients were newly diagnosed, HIV-seronegative South African adults aged 18 years or older. Confirmation of active tuberculosis came from positive sputum smear microscopy and/or a positive M. tuberculosis culture. Unsorted cryopreserved PBMC were immunosequenced, covering on average approximately 91,000 T cells per clinical donor. Summary of the overall study and its limitations: A classifier using the diverse GMM-specific repertoire reached about 90% accuracy (AUROC roughly 0.9), compared with 70% to 75% accuracy using GEM motif frequencies. Compared with IGRA-negative controls, TCR-alpha repertoires from active tuberculosis had smaller mean NN-distances to GMM-specific TCRs, which suggests that these TCRs underwent clonal expansion. Clinical samples were selected based on which cryopreserved specimens were available, and the active tuberculosis cases were adults whereas the controls were adolescents. Shorter CDR3-alpha lengths in active tuberculosis patients partly drove the smaller NN-distances, and the TCR-beta difference was not statistically significant.

Details on this clone: Its cognate antigen has yet to be identified. No qualities accompany the bases; no much larger clone lies one base away.

The chain joins TRBV30 to TRBJ1-1; the central 8 bases match TRBD1. The sequencing used PBMCs, collected at tuberculosis diagnosis. The clonotype was recovered from an adult with tuberculosis. The CDR3 here reads CAWGTLYGQGSTEAFF. The nucleotide sequence reads as follows: TGTGCCTGGGGGACCTTGTACGGACAGGGTTCCACTGAAGCTTTCTTT.